A single sample is the source of the 30 T cell receptor beta chains below, sequenced in a study of cytomegalovirus exposure and HLA in healthy donors (TCRdb year 2017). Libraries were built with the immunoSEQ multiplex PCR assay. For the multiplex PCR, a mixture combining 60 forward primers for TCR Vbeta segments and 13 reverse primers for TCR Jbeta segments was used. What TCRdb holds here is the immuneACCESS table cut down to in-frame rearrangements. Part of the clones is not present; checked against another copy, under half of the missing clones reflect an unresolved V gene, and the others are unexplained. The sample table contains over 110,000 clones; only one count was recorded for around 80% of them. Roughly 9.9% of the sample comes from the top ten. The sequenced material came from PBMCs. The receptors derive from a woman aged 55-69 years in good health and CMV-seropositive.

The chain is built from TRBV6-6 and TRBJ2-3, with TRBD2 matching 7 bases. The CDR3 is made up of 16 amino acids. J was trimmed by 0 bases and V by 4 bases; bases with no gene match: 7. Germline V gene lookup returns CDR1 MNHNY and CDR2 SVGAGI (reference sequence). The CDR3 nucleotides read TGTGCCAGCAGTTCTCCGAGCGGGACTAGCACAGATACGCAGTATTTT. Its translation: CASSSPSGTSTDTQYF.

The V and J genes are TRBV6-1 and TRBJ1-1, with TRBD1 as a possible D gene (6 bases). From germline, CDR1 is MNHNS and CDR2 SASEGT. The CDR3 is 16 amino acids. Trimming removed 7 bases at V and 1 base at J, with 19 bases between. CDR3 in amino acids: CASIEGRGGWNTEAFF. In nucleotides, the CDR3 is TGTGCCAGCATTGAGGGGAGGGGGGGCTGGAACACTGAAGCTTTCTTT.

Regarding this clone: In the same sample, other DNA sequences code for this CDR3. The J gene is TRBJ2-1, the V gene TRBV6-5; D gene ambiguous. The CDR3 is 14 residues long. Germline V lookup: CDR1 MNHEY, CDR2 SVGAGI. The germline V and J ends were trimmed by 6 bases and 6 bases, with 15 bases remaining between them. The CDR3 here is CASRQRAPPNEQFF. The DNA of the CDR3 is TGTGCCAGCAGGCAGCGCGCACCCCCCAATGAGCAGTTCTTC.

The chain uses TRBV15 and TRBJ2-2, with a possible D match to TRBD2 (6 bases). This CDR3 comprises 16 residues. From germline, CDR1 is LNHNV and CDR2 YYDKDF (reference sequence). V lost 5 bases, J lost 0 bases, and 13 bases lay in between. The CDR3: CATSRRSGANTGELFF. CDR3 nucleotide sequence: TGTGCCACCAGCCGACGTAGCGGAGCGAACACCGGGGAGCTGTTTTTT.

This chain connects TRBV6-6 to TRBJ1-3; D is undetermined. V was pared by 0 bases and J by 0 bases, with 6 bases between. The CDR3 runs 15 residues. CDR1 and CDR2 (germline): MNHNY, SVGAGI (reference sequence). The CDR3 coding sequence is TGTGCCAGCAGTTACTCGGGCTTCTCTGGAAACACCATATATTTT. Translation gives CASSYSGFSGNTIYF.

A few counts support this clone. The CDR3 nucleotides read TGTGCCAGCAGCTTGGGGAACAGGGGGTACGAGCAGTACTTC. Residues: CASSLGNRGYEQYF. The chain is built from TRBV5-6 and TRBJ2-7; TRBD1 aligns across 8 bases. The CDR3 is 14 residues long. The V gene's germline CDR1 is SGHDT and CDR2 YYEEEE. The ends lost 0 bases at V and 4 bases at J; junction bases unmatched: 3.

This clone has just a few counts. The chain joins TRBV6-5 to TRBJ1-5, with 8 bases fitting TRBD1. This CDR3 region has 14 residues. The V gene's germline CDR1 is MNHEY and CDR2 SVGAGI. V was pared by 7 bases and J by 3 bases, with 5 bases of the junction left unmatched. CDR3 amino acids: CASTPGQANQPQHF. The DNA of the CDR3 is TGTGCCAGCACCCCGGGACAGGCCAATCAGCCCCAGCATTTT.

The chain joins TRBV5-8 to TRBJ2-1; D possibly corresponds to TRBD2 (6 bases). Germline CDR1 reads SGHTS; CDR2 reads YDEGEE. The V gene lost 4 bases and the J gene lost 9 bases, with 17 bases spanning the gap. The CDR3 loop spans 14 amino acids. The CDR3 spells CASSRGAQGREQFF. DNA of the CDR3: TGTGCCAGCAGCCGCGGGGCCCAAGGGCGTGAGCAGTTCTTC.

Only one count was recorded for this clone. V gene TRBV2 combines with J gene TRBJ2-7; TRBD2 might be the D (7 bases). CDR1 SNHLY and CDR2 FYNNEI come from the germline V gene. This CDR3 contains 16 residues. V was pared by 4 bases and J by 0 bases, with 16 bases between. This CDR3 is CASSVGGGGSSYEQYF. Written as DNA, the CDR3 is TGTGCCAGCAGTGTAGGAGGGGGGGGGAGCTCCTACGAGCAGTACTTC.

The chain carries TRBV25-1 and TRBJ2-5; TRBD1 might be the D (8 bases). Near its end, the DNA agrees better with TRBJ2-7, so the J call may be wrong. CDR1 MGHDK and CDR2 SYGVNS come from the germline V gene. CDR3 length: 15 amino acids. DNA for the CDR3: TGTGCCAGCAGTGAATCTAACAGGGGGGGCGACGAGCAGTACTTC. It is translated as CASSESNRGGDEQYF.

This clone was seen only once. The rearrangement joins TRBV30 to TRBJ2-7; 7 positions agree with TRBD1. The germline V gene has CDR1 GTSNPN and CDR2 SVGIG (reference sequence). CDR3 length: 14 residues. The V gene end was trimmed by 2 bases and the J gene end by 4 bases; junction bases not matched to a gene: 8. CDR3 sequence reads: CAWSTGQARYEQYF. CDR3 sequence (DNA): TGTGCCTGGAGTACAGGACAGGCCAGGTACGAGCAGTACTTC. The full variable domain, completed using reference TRBV30 and TRBJ2-7, is SQTIHQWPATLVQPVGSPLSLECTVEGTSNPNLYWYRQAAGRGLQLLFYSVGIGQISSEVPQNLSASRPQDRQFILSSKKLLLSDSGFYLCAWSTGQARYEQYFGPGTRLTVT.

This rearrangement joins TRBV28 to TRBJ2-2, with TRBD1 as a possible D gene (6 bases). Germline V gives CDR1 MDHEN, CDR2 SYDVKM. The CDR3 covers 15 residues. Trimming stripped 5 bases from V and 4 bases from J, with 14 bases between. CDR3 region: CASSPRLGGTGELFF. The DNA for the CDR3 is TGTGCCAGCAGTCCCCGTTTAGGGGGCACCGGGGAGCTGTTTTTT.

Details on this clone: Different DNA sequences within this sample yield the same CDR3. V usage is TRBV18 and J usage is TRBJ2-7; TRBD2 might be the D (6 bases). Germline V gene sequence: CDR1 KGHSH, CDR2 LQKENI. This CDR3 is built from 14 residues. The ends were cut back, 2 bases at V and 0 bases at J, with 8 bases in the middle. This CDR3 reads CASSPSGSSYEQYF. The CDR3 region has the DNA TGTGCCAGCTCACCATCCGGGAGCTCCTACGAGCAGTACTTC.

The chain employs TRBV7-6 and TRBJ2-3; 12 bases line up with TRBD2. V trimming: 4 bases; J trimming: 4 bases; junction bases outside the gene matches: 9. From germline, CDR1 is SGHVS and CDR2 FNYEAQ. The CDR3 is 17 residues long. The CDR3 sequence: CASSSGVTSGRSDTQYF. The CDR3 DNA reads as TGTGCCAGCAGCTCGGGAGTTACTAGCGGGAGGTCAGATACGCAGTATTTT.

The chain couples TRBV2 to TRBJ2-1; 9 positions match TRBD1. CDR1 is SNHLY, CDR2 FYNNEI, per germline. Losses at the gene ends were 2 bases for V and 3 bases for J; bases not matched to a gene: 5. The CDR3 sequence is 16 residues long. The CDR3: CASSETDRGFYNEQFF. The CDR3 DNA reads as TGTGCCAGCAGTGAAACGGACAGGGGTTTCTACAATGAGCAGTTCTTC.

V and J are TRBV27 and TRBJ2-7, with 9 bases lining up with TRBD1. The CDR3 is 12 amino acids. V lost 3 bases to trimming and J lost 7 bases; unmatched junction nucleotides: 1. CDR1 and CDR2 (germline): MNHEY, SMNVEV (reference sequence). CDR3 coding DNA: TGTGCCAGCAGTTTGGGGACAGGGGAGCAGTACTTC. This sequence encodes CASSLGTGEQYF.

This rearrangement joins TRBV11-2 to TRBJ2-1, with D unresolved. CDR1 SGHAT and CDR2 FQNNGV come from the germline V gene. V was cut by 4 bases and J by 4 bases, with 14 bases left in between. This CDR3 is 15 amino acids long. CDR3 bases: TGTGCCAGCAGCTATTCGAATAGCTCGTACAATGAGCAGTTCTTC. It codes for CASSYSNSSYNEQFF. The variable domain in full, with the rest retrieved from reference TRBV11-2 and TRBJ2-1, is EAGVAQSPRYKIIEKRQSVAFWCNPISGHATLYWYQQILGQGPKLLIQFQNNGVVDDSQLPKDRFSAERLKGVDSTLKIQPAKLEDSAVYLCASSYSNSSYNEQFFGPGTRLTVL.

The chain employs TRBV30 and TRBJ2-7; 8 nucleotides agree with TRBD2. Germline-derived CDR1 and CDR2 are GTSNPN and SVGIG (reference sequence). The CDR3 consists of 14 residues. V gave up 0 bases and J gave up 4 bases; unmatched junction bases: 5. The CDR3 coding sequence is TGTGCCTGGAGTGTACGGGGGGGCAAGTACGAGCAGTACTTC. Residues: CAWSVRGGKYEQYF.

This clone came up a few times. This chain joins TRBV4-2 and TRBJ1-5; D possibly corresponds to TRBD1 (6 bases). Per germline, CDR1 LGHNA and CDR2 YNFKEQ. Trimming shortened V by 4 bases and J by 4 bases, and 11 bases separated the two germline ends. This CDR3 is built from 14 residues. CDR3 residues: CASSPKGENQPQHF. CDR3 coding DNA: TGTGCCAGCAGCCCAAAGGGGGAGAATCAGCCCCAGCATTTT.

This clone was detected only once. The DNA for the CDR3 is TGTGCCAGCAGCTTCGACAGAAACGAGCAGTACTTC. This gives the protein CASSFDRNEQYF. The chain couples TRBV11-2 to TRBJ2-7; possibly TRBD1 for D (5 bases). The CDR3 has 12 amino acids. V was trimmed by 3 bases and J by 5 bases, leaving 8 bases between them. Germline V gene sequence: CDR1 SGHAT, CDR2 FQNNGV.

This chain joins TRBV20-1 and TRBJ1-1, with D tentatively TRBD1 (5 bases). The CDR3 length is 11 residues. Looked up from germline, CDR1 is DFQATT and CDR2 is SNEGSKA (reference sequence). Trimming removed 0 bases at V and 11 bases at J, with 10 bases between. CDR3 region: CSARDGAGAFF. CDR3 bases: TGCAGTGCTAGAGATGGGGCAGGGGCTTTCTTT.

V usage is TRBV5-5 and J usage is TRBJ1-1, with 8 bases identical to TRBD1. The CDR3 length is 15 residues. Germline loops: CDR1 SGHKS, CDR2 YYEKEE (reference sequence). V shed 4 bases and J 0 bases; nucleotides not matched to a gene: 5. The CDR3 DNA is TGTGCCAGCAGCATACAGACAGGGGTGAACACTGAAGCTTTCTTT. Encoded protein: CASSIQTGVNTEAFF.

This clone was counted between two and nine times. The chain carries TRBV6-1 and TRBJ2-2; D is perhaps TRBD2 (5 bases). Trimming stripped 0 bases from V and 7 bases from J, with 6 bases between. This CDR3 comprises 13 residues. In germline, CDR1 is MNHNS, CDR2 SASEGT. In nucleotides, the CDR3 is TGTGCCAGCAGTGAAGCTCGGGGCGGGGAGCTGTTTTTT. Amino acid sequence: CASSEARGGELFF.

V usage is TRBV9 and J usage is TRBJ2-1; 10 nucleotides line up with TRBD2. CDR3 length equals 16 residues. Unmatched junction bases numbered 4, after V lost 3 bases and J lost 1 base. Germline V gene lookup returns CDR1 SGDLS and CDR2 YYNGEE. CDR3 DNA sequence: TGTGCCAGCAGCGGAGGTAGCGGGAGGTCCTACAATGAGCAGTTCTTC. It yields the protein CASSGGSGRSYNEQFF.

The chain combines TRBV7-9 with TRBJ2-7; TRBD2 aligns across 8 bases. With V trimmed by 5 bases and J by 2 bases, 8 bases remained unmatched. CDR3 size: 15 residues. Germline lookup yields CDR1 SEHNR and CDR2 FQNEAQ (reference sequence). The CDR3 nucleotides are TGTGCCAGCAGCCCCCCGGGACTAGTCACCTACGAGCAGTACTTC. Translating it yields CASSPPGLVTYEQYF.

V usage is TRBV28 and J usage is TRBJ2-3, with 7 bases matching TRBD2. The CDR3 consists of 18 residues. The germline CDR1 and CDR2 sequences are MDHEN and SYDVKM. V lost 1 base and J lost 5; bases outside the gene matches: 15. The CDR3 bases are TGTGCCAGCAGTTTATCATTGGGGGGAGGGCCTTTGGGAGATACGCAGTATTTT. This gives the protein CASSLSLGGGPLGDTQYF. The full variable domain, rest sourced from reference TRBV28 and TRBJ2-3, is DVKVTQSSRYLVKRTGEKVFLECVQDMDHENMFWYRQDPGLGLRLIYFSYDVKMKEKGDIPEGYSVSREKKERFSLILESASTNQTSMYLCASSLSLGGGPLGDTQYFGPGTRLTVL.

V is TRBV21-1 and J is TRBJ2-7; the D segment call TRBD2 is taken from the table without a DNA check. TRBV21-1 is a pseudogene. There are 16 residues in the CDR3. The CDR3 nucleotides read TGTGCCAGCAGCCCGTCTGCCACGACTCCTGACTACGAGCAGTACTTC. Translated, it gives CASSPSATTPDYEQYF.

This rearrangement joins TRBV19 to TRBJ1-1; no definite D call. Germline values: CDR1 LNHDA, CDR2 SQIVND (reference sequence). The CDR3 has 15 amino acids. The V end was cut by 0 bases, the J end by 0 bases, with 8 bases between. Here the CDR3 DNA reads TGTGCCAGTAGTATAGAGACGGGGATGAACACTGAAGCTTTCTTT. This gives the protein CASSIETGMNTEAFF.

This chain links TRBV2 with TRBJ1-5; D gene ambiguous. The CDR3 consists of 15 residues. CDR1 is SNHLY and CDR2 is FYNNEI in the germline V gene. The V gene lost 7 bases and the J gene lost 6 bases, with 19 bases spanning the gap. CDR3 in DNA: TGTGCCAGCAAGCGCGACGAACAAGGCTTTCAGCCCCAGCATTTT. It yields the protein CASKRDEQGFQPQHF.

This rearrangement joins TRBV2 to TRBJ1-1, with 9 bases lining up with TRBD1. The V gene's germline CDR1 is SNHLY and CDR2 FYNNEI. Trimming took 5 bases from V and 6 from J; bases not matched to a gene: 7. The CDR3 length is 14 residues. In nucleotides, the CDR3 is TGTGCCAGCAGTCCGGGACAGGGTAGCCCTGAAGCTTTCTTT. It specifies CASSPGQGSPEAFF.